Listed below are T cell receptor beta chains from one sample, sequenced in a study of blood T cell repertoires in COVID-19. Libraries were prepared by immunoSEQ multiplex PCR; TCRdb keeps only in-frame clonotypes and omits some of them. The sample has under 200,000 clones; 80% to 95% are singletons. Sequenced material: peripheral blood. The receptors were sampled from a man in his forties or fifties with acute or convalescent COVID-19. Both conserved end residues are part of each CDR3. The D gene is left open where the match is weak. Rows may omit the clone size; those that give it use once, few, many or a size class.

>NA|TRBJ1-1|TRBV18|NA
TGTGCCAGCTCACCAAACAGGGTAGAATGGACTGAAGCTTTCTTT
CASSPNRVEWTEAFF
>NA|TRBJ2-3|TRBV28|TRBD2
TGTGCCAGCAGTCCCCGAGTCCGGGAGGCCGCAGATACGCAGTATTTT
CASSPRVREAADTQYF
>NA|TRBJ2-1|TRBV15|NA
TGTGCCACCAGCAGTCCTATTACAGGGGAGCAGTTCTTC
CATSSPITGEQFF
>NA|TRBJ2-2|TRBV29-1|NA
TGCAGCGTGGAGTTGTACGGCGATAGAAAGCTGTTTTTT
CSVELYGDRKLFF
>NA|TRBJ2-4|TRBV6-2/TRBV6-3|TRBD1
TGTGCCAGCAACCCTAGGGAGTACAGGGGACGAGACATTCAGTACTTC
CASNPREYRGRDIQYF
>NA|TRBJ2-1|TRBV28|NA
TGTGCCAGCAGCCCACCTCTAGAGTACAATGAGCAGTTCTTC
CASSPPLEYNEQFF
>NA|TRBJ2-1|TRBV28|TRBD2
TGTGCCAGCAGCCCAATCCCTAGCGGGTACAATGAGCAGTTCTTC
CASSPIPSGYNEQFF
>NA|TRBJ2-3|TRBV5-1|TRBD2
TGCGCCAGCAGCTTGGGGTCTGAAGTCGGGTTCCAAGCGGGGGGCTGGGATACGCAGTATTTT
CASSLGSEVGFQAGGWDTQYF
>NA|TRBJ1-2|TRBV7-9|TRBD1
TGTGCCAGCAGCCCCAGACGGGACAGCTCCTATGGCTACACCTTC
CASSPRRDSSYGYTF
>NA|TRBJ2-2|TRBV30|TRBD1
TGTGCCTGGACTCGAGGACAGGGGATGGGGACCGGGGAGCTGTTTTTT
CAWTRGQGMGTGELFF
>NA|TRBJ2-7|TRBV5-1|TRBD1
TGCGCCAGCAGCTTGGGGGACAGGGGAAACGAGCAGTACTTC
CASSLGDRGNEQYF
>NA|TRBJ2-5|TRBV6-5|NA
TGTGCCAGCAGTTACGGGGAGACTGGAGAGACCCAGTACTTC
CASSYGETGETQYF
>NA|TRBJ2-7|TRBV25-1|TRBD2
TGTGCCAGCAGTGACCCGAGCGGGGCTAGCTCCTACGAGCAGTACTTC
CASSDPSGASSYEQYF
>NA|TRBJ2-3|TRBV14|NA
TGTGCCAGCAGCCGACAGGGAGGCCCAGATACGCAGTATTTT
CASSRQGGPDTQYF
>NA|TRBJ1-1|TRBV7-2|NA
TGTGCCAGCAGCTGGTTCGGGGTAATGAACACTGAAGCTTTCTTT
CASSWFGVMNTEAFF
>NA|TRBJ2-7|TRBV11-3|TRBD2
TGTGCCAGCAGCTCGACTAGCGGGACTTACGAGCAGTACTTC
CASSSTSGTYEQYF
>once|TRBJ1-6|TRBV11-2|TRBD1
TGTGCCAGCAGCTTAGTAGGGACAGGGAGAAATAATTCACCCCTCCACTTT
CASSLVGTGRNNSPLHF
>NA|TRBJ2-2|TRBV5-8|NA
TGTGCCAGCAGCTTGGGGTGGCCCCCAAGCACCGGGGAGCTGTTTTTT
CASSLGWPPSTGELFF
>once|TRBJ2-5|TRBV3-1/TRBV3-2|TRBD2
TGTGCCAGCTCCGCAAAGGGACTAGCGGGGAAGACCCAGTACTTC
CASSAKGLAGKTQYF
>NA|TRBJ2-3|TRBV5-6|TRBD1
TGTGCCAGCAGTTGGGACAGGTCAACAGATACGCAGTATTTT
CASSWDRSTDTQYF
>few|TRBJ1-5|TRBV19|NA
TGTGCCAGTAGTATAGATGGGCTCGGGGATCAGCCCCAGCATTTT
CASSIDGLGDQPQHF
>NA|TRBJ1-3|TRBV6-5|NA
TGTGCCAGCAGTTACCACAGAAGCTCTGGAAACACCATATATTTT
CASSYHRSSGNTIYF
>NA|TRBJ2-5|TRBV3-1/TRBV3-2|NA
TGTGCCAGCAGCCTCCAGGTGGGGCAAGGGGAGACCCAGTACTTC
CASSLQVGQGETQYF
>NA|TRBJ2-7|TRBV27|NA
TGTGCCAGCAGTTTATTGCCAGGGGTCTACGAGCAGTACTTC
CASSLLPGVYEQYF
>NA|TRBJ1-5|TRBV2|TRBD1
TGTGCCAGCAGTTACAGGGGGAATCAGCCCCAGCATTTT
CASSYRGNQPQHF
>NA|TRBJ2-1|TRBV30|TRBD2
TGTGCCTGGAGTCGGGTGAAGGGAGGGCCCAATGAGCAGTTCTTC
CAWSRVKGGPNEQFF
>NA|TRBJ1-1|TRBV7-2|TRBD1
TGTGCCAGCAGCACACTACAGGGGTATGCTGAAGCTTTCTTT
CASSTLQGYAEAFF
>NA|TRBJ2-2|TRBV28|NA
TGTGCCAGCATCCGTAGAGGTTCCGGGGAGCTGTTTTTT
CASIRRGSGELFF
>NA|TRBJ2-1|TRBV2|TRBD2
TGTGCCAGCAGGGTTAGCGGGAGCTCCTACAATGAGCAGTTCTTC
CASRVSGSSYNEQFF
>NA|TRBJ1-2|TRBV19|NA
TGTGCCAGTAGTTCTCCAGCTAACTATGGCTACACCTTC
CASSSPANYGYTF
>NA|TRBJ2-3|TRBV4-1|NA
TGCGCCAGCAGCCAAGAGCCCAGGGATACGCAGTATTTT
CASSQEPRDTQYF
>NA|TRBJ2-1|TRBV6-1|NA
TGTGCCAGCAGTCCAGGGCTCAATGAGCAGTTCTTC
CASSPGLNEQFF
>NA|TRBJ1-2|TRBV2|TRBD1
TGTGCCAGCAGAATCACAGGGGGTGACTATGGCTACACCTTC
CASRITGGDYGYTF
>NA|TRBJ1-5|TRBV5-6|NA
TGTGCCAGCAGCTTAAATCCTGATCAGCCCCAGCATTTT
CASSLNPDQPQHF
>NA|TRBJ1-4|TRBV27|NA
TGTGCCAGCAGTTTCATGTGGGGCGATGAAAAACTGTTTTTT
CASSFMWGDEKLFF
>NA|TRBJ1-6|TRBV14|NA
TGTGCCAGCAGCCAAGTAGTGGGCCTCTATAATTCACCCCTCCACTTT
CASSQVVGLYNSPLHF
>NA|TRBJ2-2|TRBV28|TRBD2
TGTGCCAGCAGTATCCCAACCGGACTAGCGGGATACACCGGGGAGCTGTTTTTT
CASSIPTGLAGYTGELFF
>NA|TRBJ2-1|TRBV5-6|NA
TGTGCCAGCAGCTCTCCCGCAGGGTCGTACAATGAGCAGTTCTTC
CASSSPAGSYNEQFF
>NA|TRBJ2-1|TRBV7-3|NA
TGTGCCAGCAGCTTAGGGCTAGCTTACAATGAGCAGTTCTTC
CASSLGLAYNEQFF
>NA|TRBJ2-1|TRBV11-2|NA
TGTGCCAGCAGCTTAGTGTGGACAGCAAACTCCTACAATGAGCAGTTCTTC
CASSLVWTANSYNEQFF
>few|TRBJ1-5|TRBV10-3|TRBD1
TGTGCCATCAGCCCAGACAGGGGAGGTCAGCCCCAGCATTTT
CAISPDRGGQPQHF
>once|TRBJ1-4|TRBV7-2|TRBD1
TGTGCCAGCAGCCTTAGGGACAGGGGATCAAATGAAAAACTGTTTTTT
CASSLRDRGSNEKLFF
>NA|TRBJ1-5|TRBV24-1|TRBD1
TGTGCCACCCGGACAGGGAATCAGCCCCAGCATTTT
CATRTGNQPQHF
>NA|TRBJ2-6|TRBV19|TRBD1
TGTGCCAGTAGTATCTGGGGACAGGCAAGCTCTGGGGCCAACGTCCTGACTTTC
CASSIWGQASSGANVLTF
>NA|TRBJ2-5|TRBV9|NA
TGTGCCAGCACCTACCATTGGGAGGGGGAAGAGACCCAGTACTTC
CASTYHWEGEETQYF
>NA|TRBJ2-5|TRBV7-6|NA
TGTGCCAGCAGCCATACCTCGGGGTCCCAAGAGACCCAGTACTTC
CASSHTSGSQETQYF
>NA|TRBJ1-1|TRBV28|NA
TGTGCCAGCATCCAGCGAGGAGACGACACTGAAGCTTTCTTT
CASIQRGDDTEAFF
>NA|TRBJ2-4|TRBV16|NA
TGTGCCAGCAGCCATATAGCCGGGGGTAAAAACATTCAGTACTTC
CASSHIAGGKNIQYF